A selection of T cell receptor beta chains follows, all from one sample in a study of blood T cell repertoires in COVID-19. Here immunoSEQ multiplex PCR was the method, and the copy in TCRdb shows in-frame clones only, minus some. The table shows roughly 260,000 clones, with more than 80% occurring only once. Input material: peripheral blood. Receptors originate from a middle-aged woman with acute or convalescent COVID-19. The CDR3 runs from the conserved cysteine through the conserved F or W. The size of a clone is reported for some rows only, either as once, few or many, or as a class for expanded clones.

clone_size: once
j_call: TRBJ1-4
v_call: TRBV6-5
cdr3_aa: CASSHDRAGEKLFF

clone_size: NA
j_call: TRBJ2-2
v_call: TRBV6-5
cdr3_aa: CASTRQGSTGELFF

clone_size: NA
j_call: TRBJ1-1
v_call: TRBV12-3/TRBV12-4
cdr3_aa: CASSLAENTEAFF

clone_size: NA
j_call: TRBJ1-6
v_call: TRBV5-1
cdr3_aa: CASSLGERRVNSPLHF

clone_size: NA
j_call: TRBJ2-3
v_call: TRBV6-6
cdr3_aa: CASSLSDSDADTQYF

clone_size: NA
j_call: TRBJ1-1
v_call: TRBV6-5
cdr3_aa: CASSYSRNTEAFF

clone_size: NA
j_call: TRBJ1-2
v_call: TRBV5-8
cdr3_aa: CASSLGTGDGYTF

clone_size: once
j_call: TRBJ1-2
v_call: TRBV10-3
cdr3_aa: CAISESAGGYGYTF

clone_size: NA
j_call: TRBJ1-2
v_call: TRBV29-1
cdr3_aa: CSVDIRGANYGYTF

clone_size: once
j_call: TRBJ1-1
v_call: TRBV5-1
cdr3_aa: CASSGTAWNTEAFF

clone_size: NA
j_call: TRBJ2-5
v_call: TRBV9
cdr3_aa: CASSPGTGGVETQYF

clone_size: NA
j_call: TRBJ2-2
v_call: TRBV9
cdr3_aa: CASSPTGQGASGELFF

clone_size: NA
j_call: TRBJ1-1
v_call: TRBV5-1
cdr3_aa: CASSAGTGGTEAFF

clone_size: NA
j_call: TRBJ2-1
v_call: TRBV9
cdr3_aa: CASSTGSYNEQFF

clone_size: NA
j_call: TRBJ1-1
v_call: TRBV7-9
cdr3_aa: CASSRRQGDTEAFF

clone_size: NA
j_call: TRBJ1-5
v_call: TRBV6-1
cdr3_aa: CASSEDRTVNQPQHF

clone_size: few
j_call: TRBJ2-2
v_call: TRBV6-4
cdr3_aa: CASSPRAGQGYTGELFF

clone_size: NA
j_call: TRBJ2-3
v_call: TRBV7-9
cdr3_aa: CASSTGQGSTDTQYF